This is a list of T cell receptor beta chains from one sample in a study of response to subunit inactivated influenza vaccine. TCRdb fed the RT-PCR reads into MiXCR, producing one record per CDR3 protein. The top ten hold approximately 10% of the sample, which has roughly 620,000 distinct CDR3 sequences, approximately 10% seen once. Another study also made use of these data, one on T cells expressing NK-cell markers.

Specimen: PBMCs from blood, collected on the day of vaccination. The receptors were gathered from a man aged 50 to 59 who received an inactivated influenza vaccine. Each CDR3 is given with its conserved first and last residue. A D gene is named only where the DNA matches it firmly. Some rows mark clone size as missing; the rest say once, few, many or name a class of expanded clone.

DNA: TGTGCCAGCAGATTATTAAACACCGGGGAGCTGTTTTTT
CDR3: CASRLLNTGELFF
length: 13
J: TRBJ2-2
V: TRBV12-3/TRBV12-4
D: NA
size: many

DNA: TGTGCCAGCAGCGGCACCGGGACTAGCGATGATGAGCAGTTCTTC
CDR3: CASSGTGTSDDEQFF
length: 15
J: TRBJ2-1
V: TRBV12-3/TRBV12-4
D: TRBD2
size: many

DNA: TGTGCCAGCAGTCCAGGGACTAGCGGGGGGGTCAGGGAGCAGTTCTTC
CDR3: CASSPGTSGGVREQFF
length: 16
J: TRBJ2-1
V: TRBV12-3/TRBV12-4
D: TRBD2
size: NA

DNA: TGCAGTGCCATCGGCGGTTCCCTCCACGGCCGAGAGACCCAGTACTTC
CDR3: CSAIGGSLHGRETQYF
length: 16
J: TRBJ2-5
V: TRBV20-1
D: NA
size: NA

DNA: TGTGCCATCAGTGACGTGGAGAATTCACCCCTCCACTTT
CDR3: CAISDVENSPLHF
length: 13
J: TRBJ1-6
V: TRBV10-3
D: NA
size: few

DNA: TGTGCCATCAGGGAACTAGGCTCAGATACGCAGTATTTT
CDR3: CAIRELGSDTQYF
length: 13
J: TRBJ2-3
V: TRBV10-3
D: NA
size: NA

DNA: TGTGCCATCAGTTACGCAGGGCTAAAGCCTAGCGGGAGCTACGAGCAGTACTTC
CDR3: CAISYAGLKPSGSYEQYF
length: 18
J: TRBJ2-7
V: TRBV6-5
D: TRBD2
size: NA

DNA: TGCAGTGCTAGAGATTTAATGACGACACGCAATGAGCAGTTCTTC
CDR3: CSARDLMTTRNEQFF
length: 15
J: TRBJ2-1
V: TRBV20-1
D: NA
size: NA

DNA: TGTGCCAGCAGTTACACCTCTAGAGGGGACTCTGGAAACACCATATATTTT
CDR3: CASSYTSRGDSGNTIYF
length: 17
J: TRBJ1-3
V: TRBV6-5
D: NA
size: NA

DNA: TGTGCCAGCAGCTCGCAGGTTTCTAGCACAGATACGCAGTATTTT
CDR3: CASSSQVSSTDTQYF
length: 15
J: TRBJ2-3
V: TRBV7-2
D: NA
size: few

DNA: TGTGCCAGCAGTGCGGCGGAAGGTTCTGAAGCTTTCTTT
CDR3: CASSAAEGSEAFF
length: 13
J: TRBJ1-1
V: TRBV12-3/TRBV12-4
D: NA
size: many

DNA: TGTGCCAGCAGTAAGCAGGGACAGGGAGGAAAAGAGACCCAGTACTTC
CDR3: CASSKQGQGGKETQYF
length: 16
J: TRBJ2-5
V: TRBV2
D: TRBD1
size: once

DNA: TGTGCCAGCAGGGGAGTGGTGGACTACGGCTACGAGCAGTACTTC
CDR3: CASRGVVDYGYEQYF
length: 15
J: TRBJ2-7
V: TRBV28
D: NA
size: few

DNA: TGCGCCAGCAGGAATACCGGGACTAGCGGCAATGAGCAGTTCTTC
CDR3: CASRNTGTSGNEQFF
length: 15
J: TRBJ2-1
V: TRBV5-1
D: TRBD2
size: many

DNA: TGTGCCACCAGTGATTCACAGGGCCCAAGCTACCTCACCGGGGAGCTGTTTTTT
CDR3: CATSDSQGPSYLTGELFF
length: 18
J: TRBJ2-2
V: TRBV24-1
D: NA
size: few

DNA: TGCAGCGTCCGGGACAGGGGGGCGTCGAGCTCCTACGAGCAGTACTTC
CDR3: CSVRDRGASSSYEQYF
length: 16
J: TRBJ2-7
V: TRBV29-1
D: TRBD1
size: NA

DNA: TGTGCCAGCATCCCAACCGGGACAGGGGGGGGTACGCAGTATTTT
CDR3: CASIPTGTGGGTQYF
length: 15
J: TRBJ2-3
V: TRBV28
D: TRBD1
size: few

DNA: TGTGCCAGCAGTCTCCCAGGAAGGGGGGAGACCCAGTACTTC
CDR3: CASSLPGRGETQYF
length: 14
J: TRBJ2-5
V: TRBV6-1
D: NA
size: few

DNA: TGCAGTGCTAAGACTAGTTTCGGGACCGGGGAGCTGTTTTTT
CDR3: CSAKTSFGTGELFF
length: 14
J: TRBJ2-2
V: TRBV20-1
D: NA
size: NA

DNA: TGTGCCAGCAGTTTATCCAGGGGAAAGGTGACAGATACGCAGTATTTT
CDR3: CASSLSRGKVTDTQYF
length: 16
J: TRBJ2-3
V: TRBV28
D: NA
size: NA

DNA: TGTGCCAGCAGTCAACAGGGTTCCTACAATGAGCAGTTCTTC
CDR3: CASSQQGSYNEQFF
length: 14
J: TRBJ2-1
V: TRBV12-3/TRBV12-4
D: NA
size: NA

DNA: TGTGCCAGCAGTCTAAGGACTAGATCAGATACGCAGTATTTT
CDR3: CASSLRTRSDTQYF
length: 14
J: TRBJ2-3
V: TRBV7-9
D: TRBD2
size: many

DNA: TGCGCCAGCAGCTTTGCCGGTAACACAGGGTACAATGAGCAGTTCTTC
CDR3: CASSFAGNTGYNEQFF
length: 16
J: TRBJ2-1
V: TRBV5-1
D: NA
size: NA

DNA: TGCGCCAGCAGCCAAGATCATTCTGGGCCTTCCTACGAGCAGTACTTC
CDR3: CASSQDHSGPSYEQYF
length: 16
J: TRBJ2-7
V: TRBV4-3
D: NA
size: NA

DNA: TGTGCCAGTAGTATAGCCTTAGGAGGCAGCAACACCGGGGAGCTGTTTTTT
CDR3: CASSIALGGSNTGELFF
length: 17
J: TRBJ2-2
V: TRBV19
D: NA
size: many

DNA: TGTGCCAGCAGGGAGTCCGAGTGGCGACTTGGGGCCAACGTCCTGACTTTC
CDR3: CASRESEWRLGANVLTF
length: 17
J: TRBJ2-6
V: TRBV6-2/TRBV6-3
D: NA
size: many

DNA: TGCGCCAGCAGCTTGACGTTCGGTATAGGGATCTACGAGCAGTACTTC
CDR3: CASSLTFGIGIYEQYF
length: 16
J: TRBJ2-7
V: TRBV5-1
D: NA
size: NA

DNA: TGTGCCAGCAGCCTTTACAGGGGGCGCGGGTACGAGCAGTACTTC
CDR3: CASSLYRGRGYEQYF
length: 15
J: TRBJ2-7
V: TRBV3-1
D: TRBD1
size: NA

DNA: TGCGCCAGCAGCTTGGTTCAGGGTAGCGGTAGCTACACAGATACGCAGTATTTT
CDR3: CASSLVQGSGSYTDTQYF
length: 18
J: TRBJ2-3
V: TRBV5-1
D: NA
size: few

DNA: TGCAGACGGACAGGGGACTACAATGAGCAGTTCTTC
CDR3: CRRTGDYNEQFF
length: 12
J: TRBJ2-1
V: TRBV20-1
D: TRBD1
size: once

DNA: TGCGCCAGCAGCTCAACAGGGCCCCGGGACGAGCAGTACTTC
CDR3: CASSSTGPRDEQYF
length: 14
J: TRBJ2-7
V: TRBV5-1
D: NA
size: few

DNA: TGTGCCAGCAGACTCCACAGGGATCAAGAGACCCAGTACTTC
CDR3: CASRLHRDQETQYF
length: 14
J: TRBJ2-5
V: TRBV6-1
D: NA
size: few

DNA: TGTGCCAGCAGTTGGACTAGCGGGAGTGGAGAGACCCAGTACTTC
CDR3: CASSWTSGSGETQYF
length: 15
J: TRBJ2-5
V: TRBV12-3/TRBV12-4
D: TRBD2
size: NA

DNA: TGTGCCAGCAGTTTGGACAGGGGTTGGACTGAAGCTTTCTTT
CDR3: CASSLDRGWTEAFF
length: 14
J: TRBJ1-1
V: TRBV12-3/TRBV12-4
D: TRBD1
size: NA

DNA: TGTGCCAGCGGTGGCTTAACAGGAGTTGGAGAGACCCAGTACTTC
CDR3: CASGGLTGVGETQYF
length: 15
J: TRBJ2-5
V: TRBV28
D: NA
size: NA

DNA: TGTGCCAGCAGCCCGGGAACAGGCCCCTTTGGCTACACCTTC
CDR3: CASSPGTGPFGYTF
length: 14
J: TRBJ1-2
V: TRBV7-2
D: NA
size: few

DNA: TGCGCCAGCAGCCAAGATAGTTACGGAAAGAACTATGGCTACACCTTC
CDR3: CASSQDSYGKNYGYTF
length: 16
J: TRBJ1-2
V: TRBV4-3
D: NA
size: many

DNA: TGTGCCAGCAGCCCTAAAGGCCCGAGCTCCTACAATGAGCAGTTCTTC
CDR3: CASSPKGPSSYNEQFF
length: 16
J: TRBJ2-1
V: TRBV12-3/TRBV12-4
D: NA
size: NA

DNA: TGCGCCAGCAGTGGGGACAGCTCGAACACCGGGGAGCTGTTTTTT
CDR3: CASSGDSSNTGELFF
length: 15
J: TRBJ2-2
V: TRBV10-2
D: TRBD1
size: many

DNA: TGCGCCAGCAGCTTGGCCATATCGAACACTGAAGCTTTCTTT
CDR3: CASSLAISNTEAFF
length: 14
J: TRBJ1-1
V: TRBV5-1
D: NA
size: NA

DNA: TGTGCCAGCAGCCAAGAATCATTGGGTACAGGGCTCCACTATGGCTACACCTTC
CDR3: CASSQESLGTGLHYGYTF
length: 18
J: TRBJ1-2
V: TRBV4-2
D: NA
size: NA

DNA: TGCGCCAGCAGCTCCGGGGGAGGAGCTGGAAACACCATATATTTT
CDR3: CASSSGGGAGNTIYF
length: 15
J: TRBJ1-3
V: TRBV5-1
D: NA
size: few

DNA: TGTGCCCAAACGGCACTGGGACAGGGGGGTTCGGGCACTGAAGCTTTCTTT
CDR3: CAQTALGQGGSGTEAFF
length: 17
J: TRBJ1-1
V: TRBV10-3
D: TRBD1
size: many

DNA: TGTGCCAGCAGTTTTGACAGTCGTCAGCCCCAGCATTTT
CDR3: CASSFDSRQPQHF
length: 13
J: TRBJ1-5
V: TRBV12-3/TRBV12-4
D: NA
size: many

DNA: TGTGCCACCAGCAGCTCACTAGCGTCCTACGAGCAGTACTTC
CDR3: CATSSSLASYEQYF
length: 14
J: TRBJ2-7
V: TRBV15
D: TRBD2
size: few

DNA: TGTGCCAGCAGTTATTACAGGGGGCCCGGGGAGCTGTTTTTT
CDR3: CASSYYRGPGELFF
length: 14
J: TRBJ2-2
V: TRBV7-8
D: TRBD1
size: NA

DNA: TGTGCCAGCAGTGCTGGGGACACCCACAATGAGCAGTTCTTC
CDR3: CASSAGDTHNEQFF
length: 14
J: TRBJ2-1
V: TRBV25-1
D: NA
size: few

DNA: TGTGCCAGCAGCCAACCGCGGGACAGGGGTTACGAGCAGTACTTC
CDR3: CASSQPRDRGYEQYF
length: 15
J: TRBJ2-7
V: TRBV7-2
D: TRBD1
size: NA

DNA: TGCGCCAGCAGCTTGGGGGGGCAGAATAATTCACCCCTCCACTTT
CDR3: CASSLGGQNNSPLHF
length: 15
J: TRBJ1-6
V: TRBV5-1
D: NA
size: few

DNA: TGCAGTGCTAGAGTATCGTCTTATAGCAATCAGCCCCAGCATTTT
CDR3: CSARVSSYSNQPQHF
length: 15
J: TRBJ1-5
V: TRBV20-1
D: NA
size: few

DNA: TGTGCCAGCAGTTTAAACGGGGGGGAGCAGTTCTTC
CDR3: CASSLNGGEQFF
length: 12
J: TRBJ2-1
V: TRBV12-3/TRBV12-4
D: TRBD2
size: many